This T cell receptor (beta chain) was captured in a study of T cells in women clearing cervical HPV infection. About the study: Controls gave blood once infection was undetectable; cases at lesion identification.

Method: immunoSEQ multiplex PCR; TCRdb's copy keeps in-frame clones and lacks some. This sample contains approximately 35,000 clones. The trim removed 6 bases at V and 8 bases at J, leaving 12 bases unmatched. Germline loops: CDR1 DFQATT, CDR2 SNEGSKA (reference sequence). The CDR3 is made up of 14 amino acids. Study-wide results and limits: Repertoire richness, not evenness, was significantly elevated in CIN3+ cases versus controls. T-cell numbers per sample were unknown and may explain richness differences.

In regard to this clone: The target antigen is unknown. The CDR3 end falls 3 residues outside the read, so it is completed with the germline J gene.

V gene TRBV20-1 combines with J gene TRBJ2-1; TRBD2 aligns across 8 bases. Sequenced material: blood buffy coat. The receptor comes from a woman aged 18 to 75 with a cervical HPV16 infection that either progressed to CIN3+ or cleared (not recorded which). This chain's CDR3 is CSATTPTSADEQFF. CDR3 DNA (partial): TGCAGTGCCACAACCCCGACTAGCGCGGATGAG.